This T cell receptor (beta chain) originates from a study of shared clonotypes between healthy human individuals. Study-level points and caveats: Some clonotypes were shared by all four sorted-subset donors, while others were not shared. The non-shared ones had lower generation probabilities than the shared ones. Having only a few donors restricted how much genetic and exposure-history diversity was captured.

Deep-level settings were used for running the assay. Data came from immunoSEQ multiplex PCR; TCRdb stores just in-frame clones and leaves some out. This table has more than 1 million clones, about four fifths appearing once. Remarks on this clone: As yet, its antigen is unknown.

The CDR3 spans 16 residues. Germline V lookup: CDR1 SGDLS, CDR2 YYNGEE. Trimming at V came to 3 bases and at J to 6 bases, leaving 6 bases not matched to a gene. Into CD45RA+ naive and CD45RA-negative memory subsets, the CD4+ cells were split. The specimen sequenced was memory CD4+ T cells from PBMCs. Subset reported: CD45RA-negative fraction. V gene TRBV9 combines with J gene TRBJ2-1; 13 nucleotides match TRBD2. The sequence derives from a man younger than 35 in good health. Some clones in this sample may be carry-over from other donors' samples. The CDR3 DNA follows: TGTGCCAGCAGCGCCACCGGGACTAGCGGGATCAATGAGCAGTTCTTC. It translates to CASSATGTSGINEQFF.